The 24 T cell receptor beta chains below all came from one sample that was sequenced in a study of blood T cell repertoires in COVID-19. Measured with immunoSEQ multiplex PCR; TCRdb has only the in-frame clones, and not every one. The data show 50,000 to 70,000 clones, around 84% seen once. Sample: peripheral blood. These receptors were taken from a middle-aged man with active COVID-19.

This rearrangement joins TRBV5-5 to TRBJ2-6, with D unclear. This CDR3 comprises 20 residues. Trimming stripped 0 bases from V and 0 bases from J, with 19 bases between. Per germline, CDR1 SGHKS and CDR2 YYEKEE (reference sequence). The CDR3 nucleotides are TGTGCCAGCAGCTTGGATCAGGCCGCTCCTAAAATCTCTGGGGCCAACGTCCTGACTTTC. Its translation: CASSLDQAAPKISGANVLTF.

The chain links TRBV7-2 to TRBJ2-6; 7 positions agree with TRBD1. The germline V gene encodes CDR1 SGHTA and CDR2 FQGNSA. The CDR3 extends over 15 amino acids. After removal of 6 bases from V and 0 bases from J, the junction contained 2 bases not matched to a gene. This chain's CDR3 is CASRGQSSGANVLTF. As DNA, the CDR3 is TGTGCCAGCAGGGGACAGTCCTCTGGGGCCAACGTCCTGACTTTC.

The genes are TRBV7-9 and TRBJ2-1; D not resolved. CDR1 is SEHNR and CDR2 is FQNEAQ in the germline V gene (reference sequence). The CDR3 extends over 16 amino acids. The V gene lost 1 base and the J gene lost 0 bases, with 10 bases spanning the gap. The CDR3 is CASSLGLSSSYNEQFF. CDR3 sequence (DNA): TGTGCCAGCAGCTTAGGGTTGTCGAGCTCCTACAATGAGCAGTTCTTC.

V is TRBV3-1 (or the pseudogene TRBV3-2) and J is TRBJ1-4; D gene uncertain. Trimming took off 1 base at V and 13 bases at J, with 10 bases between the two ends. CDR3 length: 12 residues. CDR1 and CDR2 (germline): LGHDT, YNNKEL (reference sequence). The CDR3 DNA is TGTGCCAGCAGCCAAGCGGGGTTGGGACTGTTTTTT. The encoded protein is CASSQAGLGLFF.

J is TRBJ1-1 and V is TRBV6-5, with 7 bases aligning to TRBD1. V shed 6 bases, J shed 6 bases, and the junction held 13 bases outside the gene matches. CDR1 is MNHEY, CDR2 SVGAGI, per germline. This CDR3 has 15 amino acids. CDR3: CASSPSRGKVPEAFF. The CDR3 DNA reads TGTGCCAGCAGCCCCTCCAGGGGGAAGGTTCCTGAAGCTTTCTTT.

CDR3: CASSSRQASTDTQYF. For the CDR3, the DNA is TGTGCCAGCAGCTCTCGACAGGCAAGCACAGATACGCAGTATTTT. This rearrangement joins TRBV9 to TRBJ2-3; D is perhaps TRBD1 (6 bases). The length of the CDR3 is 15 residues. Deletions cut 4 bases from V and 0 bases from J, with 12 bases between. Germline V CDR1 and CDR2: SGDLS, YYNGEE.

V gene TRBV3-1 (or the pseudogene TRBV3-2) combines with J gene TRBJ1-3, with TRBD1 as a possible D gene (6 bases). This CDR3 region has 16 residues. Germline CDR1 and CDR2: LGHDT and YNNKEL (reference sequence). The V gene lost 1 base and the J gene lost 2 bases, with 12 bases spanning the gap. CDR3 sequence: CASSQGGGWAGNTIYF. The CDR3 nucleotides read TGTGCCAGCAGCCAAGGTGGGGGCTGGGCTGGAAACACCATATATTTT.

The chain links TRBV13 to TRBJ2-2; 7 bases map to TRBD2. The V segment lost 5 bases and the J segment 7 bases; nucleotides outside the gene matches: 7. Germline V gene data show CDR1 as PRHDT and CDR2 as FYEKMQ (reference sequence). The CDR3 runs to 14 residues. CDR3 nucleotide sequence: TGTGCCAGCAGCGCGGGAGCTGGTAGCGGGGAGCTGTTTTTT. Residues: CASSAGAGSGELFF.

The genes are TRBV24-1 and TRBJ2-1; 11 bases are shared with TRBD2. The junction had 7 bases not matched to a gene; V was cut back by 4 bases and J by 6 bases. The germline V gene has CDR1 KGHDR and CDR2 SFDVKD. The length of the CDR3 is 16 residues. CDR3 loop: CATSDPLAGEINEQFF. Here the CDR3 DNA reads TGTGCCACCAGTGACCCACTAGCGGGGGAGATCAATGAGCAGTTCTTC.

This chain joins TRBV6-5 and TRBJ1-4; 9 bases line up with TRBD1. With V trimmed by 4 bases and J by 5 bases, 8 bases remained unmatched. CDR1 is MNHEY, CDR2 SVGAGI, per germline. The CDR3 loop spans 16 amino acids. The CDR3, as DNA: TGTGCCAGCAGTTTCGGGACCGGGACAGGGAATGAAAAACTGTTTTTT. Translated: CASSFGTGTGNEKLFF.

The V call is TRBV24-1, the J call TRBJ1-4, with D unclear. CDR1 KGHDR and CDR2 SFDVKD come from the germline V gene. The germline V and J ends were trimmed by 2 bases and 0 bases, with 6 bases remaining between them. The CDR3 totals 15 residues. CDR3 loop: CATSDSFSTNEKLFF. The CDR3 nucleotides read TGTGCCACCAGTGATTCCTTTTCAACTAATGAAAAACTGTTTTTT.

The V gene is TRBV20-1, the J gene TRBJ2-7; no definite D call. V was clipped by 3 bases and J by 3 bases, with 15 bases between them. This CDR3 region has 14 residues. Germline CDR1 and CDR2: DFQATT and SNEGSKA (reference sequence). Written as DNA, the CDR3 is TGCAGTGCTAGTCAAGGTAGCCACATCTACGAGCAGTACTTC. This codes for CSASQGSHIYEQYF.

The gene calls are TRBV5-1 and TRBJ1-1, with 9 bases that match TRBD1. This CDR3 comprises 14 residues. CDR1 and CDR2 (germline): SGHRS, YFSETQ. The ends lost 7 bases at V and 6 bases at J; junction bases unmatched: 10. The CDR3 DNA sequence: TGCGCCAGCGAGAACACAGGGGGCGGCGCTGAAGCTTTCTTT. Amino acids: CASENTGGGAEAFF. Filled out from reference TRBV5-1 and TRBJ1-1, the complete variable domain reads KAGVTQTPRYLIKTRGQQVTLSCSPISGHRSVSWYQQTPGQGLQFLFEYFSETQRNKGNFPGRFSGRQFSNSRSEMNVSTLELGDSALYLCASENTGGGAEAFFGQGTRLTVV.

V usage is TRBV2 and J usage is TRBJ1-2; 8 nucleotides agree with TRBD1. The CDR3 totals 13 residues. V lost 0 bases, J lost 12 bases, and 6 bases stayed unmatched. Germline lookup yields CDR1 SNHLY and CDR2 FYNNEI. The CDR3 DNA reads as TGTGCCAGCAGTGAAGCCAGGACAGGGTGGCACACCTTC. Protein product: CASSEARTGWHTF.

For this clone: This sample also contains other DNA sequences that code for the same CDR3. The CDR3 reads CASSRTGGTEAFF. The CDR3 DNA sequence: TGTGCCAGCAGCCGAACAGGGGGGACTGAAGCTTTCTTT. The chain couples TRBV5-4 to TRBJ1-1, with 8 nucleotides matching TRBD1. CDR3 size: 13 residues. With V trimmed by 4 bases and J by 5 bases, 4 bases remained unmatched. Per the germline V gene, CDR1 is SGHNT and CDR2 is YYREEE (reference sequence).

There are a few counts of this clone. The rearrangement links TRBV6-5 to TRBJ2-7; 12 bases agree with TRBD1. CDR1 and CDR2 from the germline V gene are MNHEY and SVGAGI. The CDR3 has 13 amino acids. V gave up 6 bases and J gave up 6 bases; unmatched junction bases: 3. As DNA, the CDR3 is TGTGCCAGCAGACTGGGACAGGGGGCCGAGCAGTACTTC. Translated, it gives CASRLGQGAEQYF.

This chain uses TRBV13 with TRBJ2-7; 9 bases are shared with TRBD2. The length of the CDR3 is 15 residues. Germline V CDR1 and CDR2: PRHDT, FYEKMQ (reference sequence). V shed 4 bases, J shed 6 bases, and the junction held 10 bases outside the gene matches. The CDR3 sequence: CASSYAGGVESEQYF. The CDR3 nucleotides are TGTGCCAGCAGCTACGCGGGGGGGGTAGAATCCGAGCAGTACTTC.

This rearrangement joins TRBV29-1 to TRBJ2-2, with 7 bases matching TRBD1. With V trimmed by 7 bases and J by 3 bases, 8 bases remained unmatched. The CDR3 is 14 residues long. Germline CDR1 is SQVTM and CDR2 is ANQGSEA. As DNA, the CDR3 is TGCAGCGCCACCAGGACAGGCGACACCGGGGAGCTGTTTTTT. Protein product: CSATRTGDTGELFF.

The chain employs TRBV10-2 and TRBJ1-6, with D tentatively TRBD1 (5 bases). The length of the CDR3 is 16 residues. Germline CDR1 is WSHSY and CDR2 is SAAADI. The ends were cut back, 6 bases at V and 0 bases at J, with 12 bases in the middle. CDR3: CASSVEGSSYNSPLHF. DNA for the CDR3: TGCGCCAGCAGCGTGGAGGGGAGCTCCTATAATTCACCCCTCCACTTT.

In its sample, this clone was seen once. The V gene is TRBV6-2 or TRBV6-3, the J gene TRBJ2-1, with D maybe TRBD1 (5 bases). V lost 0 bases to trimming and J lost 2 bases, with 14 bases between them. Germline V gives CDR1 MNHEY, CDR2 SVGEGT. CDR3 length: 17 amino acids. The CDR3 DNA follows: TGTGCCAGCAGTTACTCGAGGCCAGGGTTGCCCTACAATGAGCAGTTCTTC. Its protein product is CASSYSRPGLPYNEQFF.

The rearrangement links TRBV5-1 to TRBJ2-3; 9 bases map to TRBD2. The CDR3 is 15 amino acids. Germline values: CDR1 SGHRS, CDR2 YFSETQ. V gave up 5 bases and J gave up 6 bases; unmatched junction bases: 10. The CDR3 here is CASRPGLAAADTQYF. The CDR3 DNA reads TGCGCCAGCAGACCGGGACTAGCTGCCGCGGATACGCAGTATTTT.

This clone was seen once. In DNA form, the CDR3 reads TGTGCCAGCTCGGGACAGGGGTACAACACTGAAGCTTTCTTT. It encodes CASSGQGYNTEAFF. The J gene is TRBJ1-1, the V gene TRBV9; 10 bases agree with TRBD1. This CDR3 spans 14 amino acids. Losses at the gene ends were 7 bases for V and 2 bases for J; bases not matched to a gene: 5. Looked up from germline, CDR1 is SGDLS and CDR2 is YYNGEE.

V usage is TRBV12-3 or TRBV12-4 and J usage is TRBJ2-1, with D maybe TRBD2 (5 bases). The CDR3 length is 11 residues. V was pared by 0 bases and J by 12 bases, with 6 bases between. This CDR3 is CASSLARAQFF. The DNA of the CDR3 is TGTGCCAGCAGTTTAGCGCGGGCGCAGTTCTTC.

V and J are TRBV15 and TRBJ2-7, with 10 bases aligning to TRBD1. The CDR3 has 16 residues. V shed 2 bases and J 3 bases; nucleotides not matched to a gene: 7. Germline lookup yields CDR1 LNHNV and CDR2 YYDKDF (reference sequence). This CDR3 reads CATSRTPGQGDYEQYF. CDR3 sequence (DNA): TGTGCCACCAGCAGAACACCCGGACAGGGGGACTACGAGCAGTACTTC.